The 29 T cell receptor beta chains listed next were all sequenced from one sample in a study of human T cells and chemical hapten exposure. This sample's time point: patch test 3, about 24 weeks after DPC sensitization. As to treatment: therapeutic diphenylcyclopropenone sensitization with weekly scalp DPC. Each CDR3 protein gets one entry after TCRdb re-called the RACE reads with MiXCR. The table has tens of thousands of distinct CDR3 sequences, over 8.5% seen once. Sequenced material: whole blood, taken in connection with sensitization to the hapten diphenylcyclopropenone (DPC). These receptors were taken from a woman in her forties or fifties with alopecia areata. Some clones in this sample may be carry-over from other donors' samples.

The chain is built from TRBV6-2 or TRBV6-3 and TRBJ2-1; D gene uncertain. Trimming stripped 3 bases from V and 2 bases from J, with 11 bases between. The CDR3 totals 15 residues. Germline lookup yields CDR1 MNHEY and CDR2 SVGEGT. The CDR3 coding sequence is TGTGCCAGCAGTTATCTCGGAAGTGCCTACAATGAGCAGTTCTTC. It encodes CASSYLGSAYNEQFF.

This clonotype showed up just a few times. V usage is TRBV12-3 or TRBV12-4 and J usage is TRBJ1-6; D uncertain. This CDR3 region has 16 residues. The V and J ends lost 1 base and 6 bases respectively, with 13 bases between them. The CDR3 protein is CASSLEAARGNSPLHF. In DNA form, the CDR3 reads TGTGCCAGCAGTTTAGAGGCAGCCCGGGGTAATTCACCCCTCCACTTT.

At least ten counts were recorded for this clonotype. The chain carries TRBV14 and TRBJ2-1; D possibly corresponds to TRBD1 (6 bases). The germline V gene encodes CDR1 SGHDN and CDR2 FVKESK. The CDR3 extends over 16 amino acids. V was shortened by 1 base and J by 7 bases, with 17 bases between the two germline ends. CDR3 in DNA: TGTGCCAGCAGCCAAGCGTCGGGCCAGGGGCAGAATGAGCAGTTCTTC. The encoded protein is CASSQASGQGQNEQFF.

The CDR3 DNA is TGCGCCAGCAGCTTGGGGACAGTTAACTACGAGCAGTACTTC. Amino acid sequence: CASSLGTVNYEQYF. V is TRBV5-1 and J is TRBJ2-7, with D maybe TRBD1 (6 bases). CDR1 is SGHRS and CDR2 is YFSETQ in the germline V gene. The CDR3 has 14 amino acids. V was pared by 0 bases and J by 3 bases, with 10 bases between.

This sequence joins TRBV24-1 and TRBJ2-1, with TRBD1 identical over 9 bases. V gave up 3 bases and J gave up 10 bases; unmatched junction bases: 9. Germline V lookup: CDR1 KGHDR, CDR2 SFDVKD. The CDR3 is made up of 15 amino acids. The CDR3 region has the DNA TGTGCCACCAGTGATGGAACACAGGGGGCGCGGGAGCAGTTCTTC. Amino acid sequence: CATSDGTQGAREQFF.

This clonotype was seen a few times. The rearrangement uses TRBV6-2 or TRBV6-3 and TRBJ2-1, with a weak D call TRBD2 (6 bases). The V gene's germline CDR1 is MNHEY and CDR2 SVGEGT. The V and J ends lost 9 bases and 4 bases respectively, with 19 bases between them. The CDR3 spans 15 residues. The CDR3 loop reads CASLSGAGLYNEQFF. CDR3 bases: TGTGCCAGTCTTAGCGGTGCGGGCCTTTACAATGAGCAGTTCTTC.

The V gene is TRBV2, the J gene TRBJ2-2; 9 bases fit TRBD1. Germline V gene data show CDR1 as SNHLY and CDR2 as FYNNEI. The ends lost 10 bases at V and 5 bases at J; junction bases unmatched: 11. The CDR3 has 15 residues. The CDR3 region is CAIARGQGRTGELFF. In DNA form, the CDR3 reads TGTGCCATTGCAAGGGGACAGGGACGAACCGGGGAGCTGTTTTTT.

This clonotype was observed many times. The chain uses TRBV28 and TRBJ2-1; D uncertain. Germline CDR1 MDHEN, CDR2 SYDVKM. The V end was cut by 4 bases, the J end by 2 bases, with 15 bases between. CDR3 size: 16 residues. CDR3 sequence: CASSSTTAQTYNEQFF. CDR3 bases: TGTGCCAGCAGTTCGACAACTGCCCAAACCTACAATGAGCAGTTCTTC.

The chain carries TRBV3-1 and TRBJ2-1; 8 nucleotides match TRBD1. Germline values: CDR1 LGHDT, CDR2 YNNKEL (reference sequence). The V gene end was trimmed by 4 bases and the J gene end by 0 bases; junction bases not matched to a gene: 2. The length of the CDR3 is 15 residues. This chain's CDR3 is CASSRQGASYNEQFF. CDR3 in DNA: TGTGCCAGCAGCCGTCAGGGGGCCTCCTACAATGAGCAGTTCTTC.

In this sample, this clonotype turned up a few times. This rearrangement joins TRBV7-9 to TRBJ2-7; 9 bases fit TRBD1. With V trimmed by 5 bases and J by 7 bases, 18 bases remained unmatched. CDR1 and CDR2 (germline): SEHNR, FQNEAQ (reference sequence). The CDR3 has 17 residues. The CDR3 DNA is TGTGCCAGCAGCCATTCCGGGACCGGGACAGGGTTTGGGGAGCAGTACTTC. Protein product: CASSHSGTGTGFGEQYF. The variable domain in full, with the rest retrieved from reference TRBV7-9 and TRBJ2-7, is DTGVSQNPRHKITKRGQNVTFRCDPISEHNRLYWYRQTLGQGPEFLTYFQNEAQLEKSRLLSDRFSAERPKGSFSTLEIQRTEQGDSAMYLCASSHSGTGTGFGEQYFGPGTRLTVT.

This clonotype was detected only a few times. This chain uses TRBV27 with TRBJ2-7; 7 bases align to TRBD1. The CDR3 spans 13 residues. Germline values: CDR1 MNHEY, CDR2 SMNVEV (reference sequence). V was clipped by 4 bases and J by 6 bases; unmatched bases: 6. The CDR3 loop reads CASSSRQGLEQYF. CDR3 DNA sequence: TGTGCCAGCAGTTCTAGACAGGGTCTCGAGCAGTACTTC.

The V call is TRBV4-2, the J call TRBJ2-3; tentatively, D is TRBD2 (5 bases). CDR3 size: 15 residues. Trimming removed 1 base at V and 2 bases at J, with 10 bases between. Germline values: CDR1 LGHNA, CDR2 YNFKEQ. This CDR3 reads CASSQAERDTDTQYF. CDR3 coding DNA: TGTGCCAGCAGCCAAGCGGAACGGGACACAGATACGCAGTATTTT.

This clonotype was seen many times. The chain is built from TRBV6-5 and TRBJ1-3; TRBD1 is a possible D gene (6 bases). CDR1 and CDR2 (germline): MNHEY, SVGAGI. Trimming took 8 bases from V and 2 from J, leaving 16 bases between them. The CDR3 runs to 15 residues. The chain's CDR3 is CASAPGHSAGNTIYF. The CDR3 DNA is TGTGCCAGCGCCCCGGGACACTCCGCTGGAAACACCATATATTTT.

V is TRBV7-9 and J is TRBJ2-5; 7 positions match TRBD1. Per germline, CDR1 SEHNR and CDR2 FQNEAQ (reference sequence). V lost 6 bases and J lost 9; bases outside the gene matches: 7. The CDR3 sequence is 12 residues long. CDR3 residues: CASSREQGSQYF. The CDR3 DNA reads as TGTGCCAGCAGTAGAGAACAGGGGTCCCAGTACTTC. The variable domain in full, completed from reference TRBV7-9 and TRBJ2-5, reads DTGVSQNPRHKITKRGQNVTFRCDPISEHNRLYWYRQTLGQGPEFLTYFQNEAQLEKSRLLSDRFSAERPKGSFSTLEIQRTEQGDSAMYLCASSREQGSQYFGPGTRLLVL.

At least ten counts were recorded for this clonotype. The CDR3 nucleotides read TGTGCCAGCTCACCACCACAGTGGACAGATACGCAGTATTTT. Translating it yields CASSPPQWTDTQYF. The chain uses TRBV18 and TRBJ2-3, with D unclear. From germline, CDR1 is KGHSH and CDR2 LQKENI. This CDR3 comprises 14 residues. Trimming left V 0 bases short and J 3 bases short, with 7 bases between.

Many counts were recorded for this clonotype. The V gene is TRBV7-6, the J gene TRBJ2-2, with 14 positions matching TRBD2. V was pared by 2 bases and J by 5 bases, with 1 base of the junction left unmatched. CDR3 length: 16 amino acids. From germline, CDR1 is SGHVS and CDR2 FNYEAQ. Here the CDR3 reads CASSLRLAGGTGELFF. The CDR3 DNA follows: TGTGCCAGCAGCTTACGACTAGCGGGAGGGACCGGGGAGCTGTTTTTT.

This clonotype has a handful of counts. This chain uses TRBV7-8 with TRBJ2-5, with a weak D call TRBD1 (6 bases). Germline-derived CDR1 and CDR2 are SGHVS and FQNEAQ. This CDR3 comprises 13 residues. The V and J ends lost 5 bases and 4 bases respectively, with 11 bases between them. The CDR3 coding sequence is TGTGCCAGCAGCCCCGGACAGTTAGAGACCCAGTACTTC. Protein: CASSPGQLETQYF. Combining the CDR3 with reference TRBV7-8 and TRBJ2-5 gives the whole variable domain GAGVSQSPRYKVAKRGQDVALRCDPISGHVSLFWYQQALGQGPEFLTYFQNEAQLDKSGLPSDRFFAERPEGSVSTLKIQRTQQEDSAVYLCASSPGQLETQYFGPGTRLLVL.

The J gene is TRBJ1-1, the V gene TRBV7-9, with D maybe TRBD1 (5 bases). Trimming removed 5 bases from V and 4 bases from J, with 8 bases in between. The germline CDR1 and CDR2 sequences are SEHNR and FQNEAQ (reference sequence). CDR3 size: 12 residues. The CDR3 region has the DNA TGTGCCAGCAGCCACCAGGGCACTGAAGCTTTCTTT. Translated: CASSHQGTEAFF.

The chain uses TRBV6-6 and TRBJ1-2, with a weak D call TRBD1 (5 bases). The CDR3 consists of 14 residues. Germline V gene lookup returns CDR1 MNHNY and CDR2 SVGAGI (reference sequence). Deletions cut 9 bases from V and 5 bases from J, with 19 bases between. The CDR3, as DNA: TGTGCCAGTCGAGAGGCAGGACAAGGATATGGCTACACCTTC. Translation: CASREAGQGYGYTF.

On this clonotype itself: This clone may be a read error of a much larger clone one base away. The gene calls are TRBV18 and TRBJ2-5; TRBD2 agrees at 7 bases. The CDR3 is 15 amino acids. Germline CDR1 and CDR2: KGHSH and LQKENI. The CDR3 is CASPPAGAVQETQYF. The DNA of the CDR3 is TGTGCCAGCCCACCGGCGGGAGCCGTTCAAGAGACCCAGTACTTC.

The rearrangement joins TRBV2 to TRBJ2-2; D remains unclear. Germline V gene lookup returns CDR1 SNHLY and CDR2 FYNNEI. V was trimmed by 6 bases and J by 3 bases, leaving 11 bases between them. The CDR3 covers 14 residues. CDR3 DNA sequence: TGTGCCAGCAGACCCGACGGCTACACCGGGGAGCTGTTTTTT. Its translation: CASRPDGYTGELFF.

CDR3 nucleotides: TGTGCCACCAGCAGAGATCTGCCGGATGAGCAGTTCTTC. Its translation is CATSRDLPDEQFF. This chain links TRBV15 with TRBJ2-1, with D unresolved. Trimming pared 0 bases from V and 8 bases from J, leaving 8 bases between. CDR1 and CDR2 from the germline V gene are LNHNV and YYDKDF (reference sequence). CDR3 length: 13 amino acids. Drawing the rest from reference TRBV15 and TRBJ2-1, the complete variable domain is DAMVIQNPRYQVTQFGKPVTLSCSQTLNHNVMYWYQQKSSQAPKLLFHYYDKDFNNEADTPDNFQSRRPNTSFCFLDIRSPGLGDTAMYLCATSRDLPDEQFFGPGTRLTVL.

This clonotype was recorded a few times. The chain has TRBV28 and TRBJ2-2; D gene unclear. Trimming stripped 6 bases from V and 6 bases from J, with 14 bases between. Germline assignment: CDR1 MDHEN and CDR2 SYDVKM. The CDR3 length is 14 residues. The CDR3 region is CASSPPSRPGELFF. Written as DNA, the CDR3 is TGTGCCAGCAGCCCGCCGTCCAGGCCCGGGGAGCTGTTTTTT.

The rearrangement joins TRBV18 to TRBJ2-1; D remains ambiguous. CDR1 is KGHSH, CDR2 LQKENI, per germline. Trimming removed 5 bases from V and 7 bases from J, with 15 bases in between. The CDR3 has 14 residues. The CDR3 nucleotides read TGTGCCAGCTCATCCGGGCCTACCGGGAATGAGCAGTTCTTC. Encoded protein: CASSSGPTGNEQFF.

This chain uses TRBV28 with TRBJ2-1; D gene ambiguous. The CDR3 runs 12 residues. V dropped 5 bases and J dropped 6 bases, with 8 bases sitting between them. Germline V CDR1 and CDR2: MDHEN, SYDVKM. The CDR3 sequence: CASSIPGNEQFF. In DNA, the CDR3 is TGTGCCAGCAGTATCCCGGGCAATGAGCAGTTCTTC.

This clonotype was observed at least ten times. CDR3 sequence reads: CSARDPAGRQPQHF. Written as DNA, the CDR3 is TGCAGTGCTAGAGATCCGGCAGGGAGACAGCCCCAGCATTTT. The rearrangement uses TRBV20-1 and TRBJ1-5, with D maybe TRBD1 (5 bases). Trimming left V 0 bases short and J 7 bases short, with 13 bases between. Germline CDR1 DFQATT, CDR2 SNEGSKA (reference sequence). The CDR3 loop spans 14 amino acids.

V and J are TRBV28 and TRBJ1-5; no clear D gene. CDR1 is MDHEN and CDR2 is SYDVKM in the germline V gene. V lost 7 bases and J lost 1, with 5 bases in between. This CDR3 has 12 residues. CDR3 residues: CASNESNQPQHF. The CDR3 DNA sequence: TGTGCCAGCAATGAAAGCAATCAGCCCCAGCATTTT.

This clonotype was detected ten times or more. CDR3 protein: CASSQLDRGTQYF. The CDR3 nucleotides are TGTGCCAGCAGCCAGCTGGACAGGGGGACCCAGTACTTC. The V and J genes are TRBV7-9 and TRBJ2-5; TRBD1 matches at 9 bases. The CDR3 extends over 13 amino acids. Trimming at V came to 5 bases and at J to 7 bases, leaving 5 bases not matched to a gene. Germline V gene sequence: CDR1 SEHNR, CDR2 FQNEAQ (reference sequence).

This clonotype has at least ten counts. This chain uses TRBV7-9 with TRBJ2-5, with 10 bases lining up with TRBD1. Germline values: CDR1 SEHNR, CDR2 FQNEAQ (reference sequence). Trimming took 5 bases from V and 4 from J; bases not matched to a gene: 4. The CDR3 extends over 14 amino acids. The CDR3 DNA reads as TGTGCCAGCAGCATCGGACAGGGGGGAGAGACCCAGTACTTC. This translates into CASSIGQGGETQYF. Full variable domain (rest looked up from reference TRBV7-9 and TRBJ2-5): DTGVSQNPRHKITKRGQNVTFRCDPISEHNRLYWYRQTLGQGPEFLTYFQNEAQLEKSRLLSDRFSAERPKGSFSTLEIQRTEQGDSAMYLCASSIGQGGETQYFGPGTRLLVL.